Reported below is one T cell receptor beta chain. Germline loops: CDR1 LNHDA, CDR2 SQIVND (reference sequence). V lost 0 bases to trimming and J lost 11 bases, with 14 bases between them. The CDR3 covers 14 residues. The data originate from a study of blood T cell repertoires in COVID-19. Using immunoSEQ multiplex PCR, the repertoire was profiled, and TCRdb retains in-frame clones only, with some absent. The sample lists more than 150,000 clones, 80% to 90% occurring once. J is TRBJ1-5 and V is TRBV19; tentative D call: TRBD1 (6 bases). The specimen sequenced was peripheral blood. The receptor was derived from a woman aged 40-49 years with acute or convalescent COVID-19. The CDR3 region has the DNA TGTGCCAGTAGTATAGAGGGTACAGGGCTGTCCCAGCATTTT. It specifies CASSIEGTGLSQHF.